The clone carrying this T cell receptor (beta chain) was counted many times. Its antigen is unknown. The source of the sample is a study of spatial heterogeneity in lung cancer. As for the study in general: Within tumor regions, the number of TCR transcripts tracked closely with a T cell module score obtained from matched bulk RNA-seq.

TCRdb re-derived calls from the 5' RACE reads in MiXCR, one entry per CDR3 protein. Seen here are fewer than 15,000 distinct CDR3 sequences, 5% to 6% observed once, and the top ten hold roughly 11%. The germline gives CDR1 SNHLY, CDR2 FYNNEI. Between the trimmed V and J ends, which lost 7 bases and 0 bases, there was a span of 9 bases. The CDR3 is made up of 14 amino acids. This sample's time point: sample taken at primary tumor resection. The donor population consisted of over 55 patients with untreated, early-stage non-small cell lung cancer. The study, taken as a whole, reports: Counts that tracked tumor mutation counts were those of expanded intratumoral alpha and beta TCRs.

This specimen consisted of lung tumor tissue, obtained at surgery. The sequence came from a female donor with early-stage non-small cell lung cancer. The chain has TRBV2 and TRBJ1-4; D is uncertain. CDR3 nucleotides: TGTGCCAGCAAGGCCCGGCCAACTAATGAAAAACTGTTTTTT. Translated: CASKARPTNEKLFF. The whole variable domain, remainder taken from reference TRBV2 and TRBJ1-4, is EPEVTQTPSHQVTQMGQEVILRCVPISNHLYFYWYRQILGQKVEFLVSFYNNEISEKSEIFDDQFSVERPDGSNFTLKIRSTKLEDSAMYFCASKARPTNEKLFFGSGTQLSVL.